The 23 T cell receptor beta chains below were found in one sample sequenced in a study of shared clonotypes between healthy human individuals. TCRdb's copy holds only in-frame clones and misses some; the assay was immunoSEQ multiplex PCR. The sample holds around 2,000,000 clones, roughly 91% seen once. CD45RO-negative, CCR7-selected cells formed the naive CD8 fraction, which excluded terminally differentiated effector memory CD45RA+ cells. The source material was naive CD8+ T cells from PBMCs. These receptor sequences come from a man aged 18 to 30 in good health. Some clones in this sample may be carry-over from other donors' samples.

The gene calls are TRBV7-9 and TRBJ1-2; the D is unclear. The V and J ends lost 0 bases and 5 bases respectively, with 4 bases between them. Germline V gene sequence: CDR1 SEHNR, CDR2 FQNEAQ (reference sequence). The CDR3 loop spans 12 amino acids. CDR3 protein: CASSLARYGYTF. CDR3 nucleotide sequence: TGTGCCAGCAGCTTAGCCCGGTATGGCTACACCTTC.

V is TRBV9 and J is TRBJ2-2, with D possibly matching TRBD2 (6 bases). Per the germline V gene, CDR1 is SGDLS and CDR2 is YYNGEE. There are 13 residues in the CDR3. Trimming pared 9 bases from V and 0 bases from J, leaving 9 bases between. The CDR3 coding sequence is TGTGCCACTGGGGGGTCGAACACCGGGGAGCTGTTTTTT. It specifies CATGGSNTGELFF.

The chain recombines TRBV6-1 with TRBJ1-1; D remains ambiguous. Deletions cut 6 bases from V and 11 bases from J, with 19 bases between. The germline V gene encodes CDR1 MNHNS and CDR2 SASEGT. The CDR3 covers 13 residues. The CDR3 nucleotides read TGTGCCAGCAGCCCCCGGGGTTGGGCCATGGCTTTCTTT. It codes for CASSPRGWAMAFF.

This clone was observed a single time. The sample holds other DNA sequences that translate to the same CDR3. The genes are TRBV28 and TRBJ1-2; 9 bases fit TRBD1. Germline values: CDR1 MDHEN, CDR2 SYDVKM. The CDR3 length is 13 residues. V was pared by 6 bases and J by 3 bases, with 2 bases of the junction left unmatched. CDR3 region: CASRRDRDYGYTF. The CDR3 DNA reads TGTGCCAGCAGAAGGGACAGGGACTATGGCTACACCTTC.

The rearrangement joins TRBV7-9 to TRBJ2-5; a possible D gene is TRBD2 (6 bases). Trimming removed 5 bases at V and 5 bases at J, with 15 bases between. The CDR3 sequence is 14 residues long. In germline, CDR1 is SEHNR, CDR2 FQNEAQ (reference sequence). The CDR3 DNA reads as TGTGCCAGCAGCCGGGGGTCTGAAAGGGAGACCCAGTACTTC. It specifies CASSRGSERETQYF.

In regard to this clone: Within the sample, other DNA sequences also encode this same CDR3. CDR3 bases: TGTGCCAGCTCCGAGGGGAGAGCAGGGTACGAGCAGTACTTC. Its translation: CASSEGRAGYEQYF. The chain recombines TRBV9 with TRBJ2-7; possibly TRBD1 or TRBD2 for D (5 bases each). The CDR3 extends over 14 amino acids. The germline V and J ends were trimmed by 7 bases and 4 bases, with 18 bases remaining between them. Germline V gives CDR1 SGDLS, CDR2 YYNGEE. Full variable domain (remainder filled in from reference TRBV9 and TRBJ2-7): DSGVTQTPKHLITATGQRVTLRCSPRSGDLSVYWYQQSLDQGLQFLIQYYNGEERAKGNILERFSAQQFPDLHSELNLSSLELGDSALYFCASSEGRAGYEQYFGPGTRLTVT.

DNA for the CDR3: TGTGCCAGCAGCAGCGGACAGGGGGCCTACGAGCAGTACTTC. Residues: CASSSGQGAYEQYF. V gene TRBV9 combines with J gene TRBJ2-5; TRBD1 matches at 10 bases. The tail of the sequence fits TRBJ2-7 better, so the J call may be wrong. CDR1 and CDR2 from the germline V gene are SGDLS and YYNGEE. The CDR3 runs 14 residues.

The genes are TRBV4-2 and TRBJ1-5, with D hard to call. CDR1 and CDR2 from the germline V gene are LGHNA and YNFKEQ. The V gene lost 0 bases and the J gene lost 5 bases, with 5 bases spanning the gap. The CDR3 totals 13 residues. The CDR3 loop is CASSQERYQPQHF. CDR3 in DNA: TGTGCCAGCAGCCAAGAGCGGTATCAGCCCCAGCATTTT.

The rearrangement uses TRBV2 and TRBJ2-5; TRBD1 agrees at 7 bases. This CDR3 comprises 15 residues. The germline gives CDR1 SNHLY, CDR2 FYNNEI. Losses at the gene ends were 6 bases for V and 5 bases for J; bases not matched to a gene: 12. The chain's CDR3 is CASSEHRGEGETQYF. CDR3 sequence (DNA): TGTGCCAGCAGCGAGCACAGGGGTGAGGGTGAGACCCAGTACTTC. Combining the CDR3 with reference TRBV2 and TRBJ2-5 gives the whole variable domain EPEVTQTPSHQVTQMGQEVILRCVPISNHLYFYWYRQILGQKVEFLVSFYNNEISEKSEIFDDQFSVERPDGSNFTLKIRSTKLEDSAMYFCASSEHRGEGETQYFGPGTRLLVL.

The chain couples TRBV6-5 to TRBJ2-5, with TRBD2 matching over 10 bases. The CDR3 has 13 amino acids. V trimming: 5 bases; J trimming: 11 bases; junction bases outside the gene matches: 8. Germline V gives CDR1 MNHEY, CDR2 SVGAGI. In DNA form, the CDR3 reads TGTGCCAGCAGTCCTAGCGGGAGTCAAGAGCAGTACTTC. As protein: CASSPSGSQEQYF.

DNA of the CDR3: TGTGCCAGCAGGAAAGCTAACTATGGCTACACCTTC. It specifies CASRKANYGYTF. The chain joins TRBV28 to TRBJ1-2; D call uncertain. This CDR3 is 12 amino acids long. V was shortened by 6 bases and J by 0 bases, with 5 bases between the two germline ends. From germline, CDR1 is MDHEN and CDR2 SYDVKM.

The CDR3 DNA sequence: TGTGCCAGCAGCGACCCGGCACGACACGTGGGGGTAGATACGCAGTATTTT. As protein: CASSDPARHVGVDTQYF. V usage is TRBV7-9 and J usage is TRBJ2-3; TRBD1 or TRBD2 may be the D gene (5 bases each). Trimming left V 5 bases short and J 5 bases short, with 23 bases between. Germline V CDR1 and CDR2: SEHNR, FQNEAQ (reference sequence). The length of the CDR3 is 17 residues.

This clone has just a few counts. The rearrangement uses TRBV10-1 and TRBJ1-1; perhaps TRBD1 as D (6 bases). The germline gives CDR1 WNHNN, CDR2 SYGVQD (reference sequence). The CDR3 contains 13 residues. Between the trimmed V and J ends, which lost 6 bases and 1 base, there was a span of 9 bases. The CDR3 is CASRVDRNTEAFF. The DNA of the CDR3 is TGCGCCAGCAGGGTGGACAGGAACACTGAAGCTTTCTTT.

This chain uses TRBV7-9 with TRBJ1-2, with 7 bases matching TRBD1. J gave up 5 bases and V 3 bases, and 18 bases lay outside the gene matches. Per the germline V gene, CDR1 is SEHNR and CDR2 is FQNEAQ (reference sequence). The CDR3 contains 18 residues. The CDR3 sequence is CASSFPVIGTAAGYGYTF. The CDR3 DNA is TGTGCCAGCAGCTTCCCCGTAATTGGGACAGCAGCTGGGTATGGCTACACCTTC. The complete variable domain, with remaining parts taken from reference TRBV7-9 and TRBJ1-2, reads DTGVSQNPRHKITKRGQNVTFRCDPISEHNRLYWYRQTLGQGPEFLTYFQNEAQLEKSRLLSDRFSAERPKGSFSTLEIQRTEQGDSAMYLCASSFPVIGTAAGYGYTFGSGTRLTVV.

Of note for this clone: The sample has other DNA sequences that encode this CDR3 too. This chain joins TRBV28 and TRBJ1-5; 8 bases map to TRBD1. The germline CDR1 and CDR2 sequences are MDHEN and SYDVKM. Trimming cost V 6 bases and J 4 bases; bases outside gene matches: 8. This CDR3 has 15 amino acids. The CDR3 loop reads CASSLWTGQNQPQHF. The CDR3 bases are TGTGCCAGCAGCCTATGGACAGGGCAAAATCAGCCCCAGCATTTT.

V is TRBV11-2 and J is TRBJ2-1, with D tentatively TRBD2 (5 bases). Trimming cost V 5 bases and J 0 bases, with 17 bases left between them. Germline CDR1 and CDR2: SGHAT and FQNNGV. This CDR3 comprises 17 residues. For the CDR3, the DNA is TGTGCCAGCAGCGATCGATCCGGGCTAGCCTCCTACAATGAGCAGTTCTTC. It specifies CASSDRSGLASYNEQFF.

The CDR3 spells CASSQDGTSGNTIYF. The CDR3, as DNA: TGCGCCAGCAGCCAAGACGGGACCTCTGGAAACACCATATATTTT. The chain recombines TRBV4-3 with TRBJ1-3; possibly TRBD1 for D (5 bases). CDR1 and CDR2 from the germline V gene are LGHNA and YSLEER. The CDR3 loop spans 15 amino acids. The V end was cut by 0 bases, the J end by 0 bases, with 6 bases between.

On this clone: Different DNA sequences within this sample yield the same CDR3. The chain has TRBV7-2 and TRBJ1-1, with D possibly matching TRBD1 (5 bases). Germline V gene sequence: CDR1 SGHTA, CDR2 FQGNSA. V lost 4 bases and J lost 4, with 10 bases in between. This CDR3 spans 13 amino acids. The CDR3 loop is CASSWGRSTEAFF. The CDR3 DNA is TGTGCCAGCAGCTGGGGACGGTCCACTGAAGCTTTCTTT.

The genes are TRBV28 and TRBJ2-7; weak D call: TRBD1 (5 bases). Germline V CDR1 and CDR2: MDHEN, SYDVKM. The CDR3 runs to 11 residues. Trimming shortened V by 11 bases and J by 3 bases, and 11 bases separated the two germline ends. The CDR3 coding sequence is TGTGCCTCGGGCAGGGTCTACGAGCAGTACTTC. Its translation: CASGRVYEQYF.

This clone was detected a few times. Other nucleotide sequences from this sample produce the same CDR3. The chain employs TRBV9 and TRBJ1-5, with 10 bases fitting TRBD1. This CDR3 contains 14 residues. V gave up 2 bases and J gave up 6 bases; unmatched junction bases: 2. The germline CDR1 and CDR2 sequences are SGDLS and YYNGEE. CDR3 sequence: CASSVTGGSQPQHF. CDR3 in DNA: TGTGCCAGCAGCGTGACAGGGGGCTCTCAGCCCCAGCATTTT.

The chain couples TRBV9 to TRBJ2-1, with TRBD1 matching 9 bases. V gave up 3 bases and J gave up 4 bases; unmatched junction bases: 8. Germline-derived CDR1 and CDR2 are SGDLS and YYNGEE. CDR3 length: 16 amino acids. CDR3 nucleotide sequence: TGTGCCAGCAGCGCCGGGGGGACAGGGAGGTACAATGAGCAGTTCTTC. As protein: CASSAGGTGRYNEQFF. Using reference TRBV9 and TRBJ2-1 for the parts outside the CDR3, the full variable domain is DSGVTQTPKHLITATGQRVTLRCSPRSGDLSVYWYQQSLDQGLQFLIQYYNGEERAKGNILERFSAQQFPDLHSELNLSSLELGDSALYFCASSAGGTGRYNEQFFGPGTRLTVL.

This clone was seen a few times. Other DNA sequences in the same sample also yield this CDR3. This sequence joins TRBV28 and TRBJ1-1, with D unresolved. The V gene lost 3 bases and the J gene lost 3 bases, with 8 bases spanning the gap. CDR1 and CDR2 (germline): MDHEN, SYDVKM. The CDR3 contains 13 residues. The CDR3 spells CASSFTRDTEAFF. The CDR3 DNA is TGTGCCAGCAGTTTCACCAGAGACACTGAAGCTTTCTTT.

The chain links TRBV5-4 to TRBJ2-2; 15 nucleotides match TRBD2. Germline V lookup: CDR1 SGHNT, CDR2 YYREEE (reference sequence). There are 17 residues in the CDR3. V was clipped by 4 bases and J by 6 bases; unmatched bases: 7. This chain's CDR3 is CASSPGLAGGEPGELFF. The CDR3 DNA is TGTGCCAGCAGCCCGGGACTAGCGGGAGGTGAGCCCGGGGAGCTGTTTTTT.